This T cell receptor (beta chain) was captured by sequencing in a study of blood T cell repertoires in COVID-19. Study information: The study drew acute and convalescent COVID-19 samples from the United States, Italy and Spain.

TCRdb's table, derived via immunoSEQ multiplex PCR, lists solely in-frame clones and lacks some. The table lists about 370,000 clones, roughly nine tenths of them singletons. This CDR3 is 17 amino acids long. The germline CDR1 and CDR2 sequences are MDHEN and SYDVKM. Trimming pared 2 bases from V and 1 base from J, leaving 16 bases between. The rearrangement links TRBV28 to TRBJ2-3; D gene uncertain. The specimen sequenced was PBMCs or T cells enriched from blood (not recorded which). The receptor was isolated from a man aged 18-30 years who had recovered from COVID-19. The CDR3 reads CASSLSFSVRGTDTQYF. The CDR3 DNA reads TGTGCCAGCAGTTTAAGTTTTAGTGTACGGGGCACAGATACGCAGTATTTT.